This T cell receptor beta chain was sequenced during a study of blood T cell repertoires in COVID-19. Some clones are missing from TCRdb's copy, which holds only in-frame ones; the method was immunoSEQ multiplex PCR. Counted here are about 440,000 clones, approximately 88% occurring once; the ten biggest clones make up around 12%. The receptor was derived from a woman between 45 and 60 years old with COVID-19, enrolled during active disease. The material sequenced was peripheral blood.

In nucleotides, the CDR3 is TGTGCCATCAGTGTTCTGAGGGAACAAGAGACCCAGTACTTC. This encodes CAISVLREQETQYF. This chain connects TRBV10-3 to TRBJ2-5; possible D gene TRBD2, 5 bases. V was shortened by 4 bases and J by 2 bases, with 11 bases between the two germline ends. This CDR3 has 14 amino acids. Germline V gene sequence: CDR1 ENHRY, CDR2 SYGVKD.